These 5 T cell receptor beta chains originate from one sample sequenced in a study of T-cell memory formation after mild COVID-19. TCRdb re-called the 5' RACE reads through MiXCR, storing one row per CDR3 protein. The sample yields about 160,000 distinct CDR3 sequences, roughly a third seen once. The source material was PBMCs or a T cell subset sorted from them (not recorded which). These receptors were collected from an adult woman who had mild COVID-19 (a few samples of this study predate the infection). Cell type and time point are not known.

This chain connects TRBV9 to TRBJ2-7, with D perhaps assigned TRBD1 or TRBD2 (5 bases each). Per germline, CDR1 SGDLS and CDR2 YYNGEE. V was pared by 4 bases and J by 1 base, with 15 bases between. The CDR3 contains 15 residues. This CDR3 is CASSTGTAFSYEQYF. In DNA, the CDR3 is TGTGCCAGCAGCACCGGGACGGCGTTTTCCTACGAGCAGTACTTC.

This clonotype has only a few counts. The CDR3 reads CASSLTTSSALNEQFF. CDR3 bases: TGTGCCAGCTCACTCACCACTAGCTCAGCCCTCAATGAGCAGTTCTTC. The rearrangement joins TRBV18 to TRBJ2-1, with D perhaps matching TRBD2 (6 bases). Trimming took 4 bases from V and 6 from J, leaving 19 bases between them. The length of the CDR3 is 16 residues. The germline V gene encodes CDR1 KGHSH and CDR2 LQKENI.

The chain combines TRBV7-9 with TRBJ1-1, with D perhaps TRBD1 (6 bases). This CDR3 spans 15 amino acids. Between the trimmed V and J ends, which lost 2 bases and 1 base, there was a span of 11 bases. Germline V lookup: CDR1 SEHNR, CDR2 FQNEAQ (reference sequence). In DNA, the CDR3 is TGTGCCAGCAGCTTACGGGGACAACCGAACACTGAAGCTTTCTTT. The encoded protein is CASSLRGQPNTEAFF. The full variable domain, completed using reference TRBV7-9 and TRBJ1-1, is DTGVSQNPRHKITKRGQNVTFRCDPISEHNRLYWYRQTLGQGPEFLTYFQNEAQLEKSRLLSDRFSAERPKGSFSTLEIQRTEQGDSAMYLCASSLRGQPNTEAFFGQGTRLTVV.

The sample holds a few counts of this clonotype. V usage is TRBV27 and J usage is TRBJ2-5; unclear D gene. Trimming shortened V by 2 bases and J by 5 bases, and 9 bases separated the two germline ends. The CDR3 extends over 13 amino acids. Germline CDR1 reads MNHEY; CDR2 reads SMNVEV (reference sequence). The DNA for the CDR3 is TGTGCCAGCAGTTTAAGCCATCTGGAGACCCAGTACTTC. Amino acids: CASSLSHLETQYF.

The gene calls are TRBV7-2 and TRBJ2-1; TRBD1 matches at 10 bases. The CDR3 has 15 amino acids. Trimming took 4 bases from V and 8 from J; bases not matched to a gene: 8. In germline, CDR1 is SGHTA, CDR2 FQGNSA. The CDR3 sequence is CASSYSGQGTYEQFF. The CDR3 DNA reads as TGTGCCAGCAGCTACTCGGGACAGGGGACGTATGAGCAGTTCTTC. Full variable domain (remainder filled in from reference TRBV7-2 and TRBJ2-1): GAGVSQSPSNKVTEKGKDVELRCDPISGHTALYWYRQSLGQGLEFLIYFQGNSAPDKSGLPSDRFSAERTGGSVSTLTIQRTQQEDSAVYLCASSYSGQGTYEQFFGPGTRLTVL.